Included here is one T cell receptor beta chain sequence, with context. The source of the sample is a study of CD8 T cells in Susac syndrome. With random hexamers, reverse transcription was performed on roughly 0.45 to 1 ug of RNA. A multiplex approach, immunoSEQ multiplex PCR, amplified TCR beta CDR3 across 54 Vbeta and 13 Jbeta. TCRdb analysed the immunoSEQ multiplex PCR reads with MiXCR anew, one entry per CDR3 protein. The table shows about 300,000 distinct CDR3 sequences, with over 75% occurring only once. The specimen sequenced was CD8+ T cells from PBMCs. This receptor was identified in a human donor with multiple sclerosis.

This chain's CDR3 is CASSLSWAPDTQYF. CDR3 nucleotide sequence: TGTGCCAGCAGCTTGAGTTGGGCGCCAGATACGCAGTATTTT. J is TRBJ2-3 and V is TRBV5-6; D uncertain. V was trimmed by 1 base and J by 4 bases, leaving 10 bases between them. Germline V gene data show CDR1 as SGHDT and CDR2 as YYEEEE. The CDR3 consists of 14 residues.